A selection of T cell receptor beta chains follows, all from one sample in a study of T cell responses to AZD1222 COVID-19 vaccine. Assay used: immunoSEQ multiplex PCR; TCRdb lists only in-frame clones, some missing. In the table there are 150,000 to 200,000 clones, roughly nine tenths of which are singletons. This sample comprised peripheral blood, obtained on day 0 of AZD1222 vaccination. These receptors all stem from an adult in good health. Each CDR3 is given with its conserved first and last residue. D genes are given only for firm matches. Size tells how often a clone was seen (once, few, many) or the class of an expanded clone, and some rows leave it out.

D: .
J: TRBJ2-1
size: .
V: TRBV7-3
CDR3: CASSLTSDSEQFF
DNA: TGTGCCAGCAGCTTAACTAGCGATAGTGAGCAGTTCTTC

D: TRBD1
J: TRBJ1-1
size: .
V: TRBV28
CDR3: CASRAGTGGYTEAFF
DNA: TGTGCCAGCAGGGCCGGGACAGGGGGCTACACTGAAGCTTTCTTT

D: .
J: TRBJ1-2
size: .
V: TRBV12-5
CDR3: CASGLVLGGLYTF
DNA: TGTGCTAGTGGTTTGGTACTCGGGGGCCTCTACACCTTC

D: .
J: TRBJ2-1
size: .
V: TRBV2
CDR3: CAITGTLYNEQFF
DNA: TGTGCCATTACCGGGACCCTCTACAATGAGCAGTTCTTC

D: .
J: TRBJ2-2
size: .
V: TRBV6-4
CDR3: CASKDSGNTGELFF
DNA: TGTGCCAGCAAAGATAGCGGGAACACCGGGGAGCTGTTTTTT

D: .
J: TRBJ2-3
size: .
V: TRBV5-5
CDR3: CASSPLASFGTDTQYF
DNA: TGTGCCAGCAGCCCTCTAGCGTCCTTTGGTACAGATACGCAGTATTTT

D: .
J: TRBJ1-4
size: .
V: TRBV13
CDR3: CASSRGDPNEKLFF
DNA: TGTGCCAGCAGCCGGGGGGATCCGAATGAAAAACTGTTTTTT

D: TRBD2
J: TRBJ2-1
size: .
V: TRBV30
CDR3: CAWSARGGMGPYNEQFF
DNA: TGTGCCTGGAGTGCCCGGGGGGGTATGGGGCCCTACAATGAGCAGTTCTTC

D: .
J: TRBJ2-4
size: .
V: TRBV28
CDR3: CASSLLSEGNIQYF
DNA: TGTGCCAGCAGTCTCCTATCGGAGGGGAACATTCAGTACTTC

D: .
J: TRBJ1-4
size: .
V: TRBV7-2
CDR3: CASRGGDEKLFF
DNA: TGTGCCAGCAGGGGAGGGGATGAAAAACTGTTTTTT

D: .
J: TRBJ2-3
size: .
V: TRBV2
CDR3: CASSDRQGKADTQYF
DNA: TGTGCCAGCAGTGATCGGCAGGGGAAGGCAGATACGCAGTATTTT

D: .
J: TRBJ1-1
size: .
V: TRBV3-1/TRBV3-2
CDR3: CASSQEVTGFMNTEAFF
DNA: TGTGCCAGCAGCCAAGAGGTAACAGGCTTTATGAACACTGAAGCTTTCTTT

D: TRBD1
J: TRBJ2-1
size: .
V: TRBV11-2
CDR3: CASTPNYGTARQQFF
DNA: TGTGCCAGCACCCCCAATTACGGGACAGCCCGCCAGCAGTTCTTC

D: .
J: TRBJ2-2
size: .
V: TRBV9
CDR3: CASSALGGTPTGELFF
DNA: TGTGCCAGCAGCGCCCTAGGGGGGACACCCACCGGGGAGCTGTTTTTT

D: .
J: TRBJ2-5
size: .
V: TRBV7-2
CDR3: CASSLRPDLVETQYF
DNA: TGTGCCAGCAGCTTAAGGCCCGACTTAGTAGAGACCCAGTACTTC

D: .
J: TRBJ1-1
size: .
V: TRBV5-5
CDR3: CASSYRTKNTEAFF
DNA: TGTGCCAGCAGCTACCGGACCAAGAACACTGAAGCTTTCTTT

D: TRBD2
J: TRBJ2-7
size: .
V: TRBV5-4
CDR3: CASSPKLRLAGAYEQYF
DNA: TGTGCCAGCAGCCCTAAACTTCGACTAGCGGGAGCGTATGAGCAGTACTTC

D: .
J: TRBJ2-1
size: .
V: TRBV6-2/TRBV6-3
CDR3: CASSRDASYNEQFF
DNA: TGTGCCAGCAGTAGGGACGCCTCCTACAATGAGCAGTTCTTC

D: .
J: TRBJ2-7
size: .
V: TRBV5-5
CDR3: CASSLVSSATYEQYF
DNA: TGTGCCAGCAGCTTGGTGTCTAGCGCAACCTACGAGCAGTACTTC

D: .
J: TRBJ2-5
size: .
V: TRBV9
CDR3: CASSGGGVTETQYF
DNA: TGTGCCAGCAGCGGAGGGGGGGTTACAGAGACCCAGTACTTC

D: .
J: TRBJ2-5
size: .
V: TRBV5-1
CDR3: CASSLVRGGPQETQYF
DNA: TGCGCCAGCAGCTTGGTCAGGGGGGGACCCCAAGAGACCCAGTACTTC

D: .
J: TRBJ1-3
size: .
V: TRBV21-1
CDR3: CASSSLQGGGNTIYF
DNA: TGTGCCAGCAGCAGCCTCCAGGGAGGTGGAAACACCATATATTTT

D: .
J: TRBJ1-1
size: .
V: TRBV5-4
CDR3: CASSLVGGATEAFF
DNA: TGTGCCAGCAGCTTGGTAGGGGGAGCGACTGAAGCTTTCTTT

D: .
J: TRBJ2-1
size: .
V: TRBV28
CDR3: CASRVRTDSYNEQFF
DNA: TGTGCCAGCAGGGTACGGACAGATTCCTACAATGAGCAGTTCTTC

D: TRBD1
J: TRBJ1-1
size: .
V: TRBV6-5
CDR3: CASSYGQGANTEAFF
DNA: TGTGCCAGCAGTTACGGACAGGGGGCAAACACTGAAGCTTTCTTT

D: TRBD1
J: TRBJ1-4
size: .
V: TRBV3-1/TRBV3-2
CDR3: CASSRTGGNEKLFF
DNA: TGTGCCAGCAGCCGGACAGGGGGTAATGAAAAACTGTTTTTT

D: TRBD1
J: TRBJ2-1
size: .
V: TRBV10-1
CDR3: CASSESRGQGTNNEQFF
DNA: TGCGCCAGCAGTGAGTCGAGGGGACAGGGGACCAACAATGAGCAGTTCTTC

D: TRBD1
J: TRBJ1-1
size: .
V: TRBV18
CDR3: CASSAETGGLNTEAFF
DNA: TGTGCCAGCTCAGCCGAAACAGGGGGATTGAACACTGAAGCTTTCTTT

D: TRBD1
J: TRBJ2-3
size: .
V: TRBV28
CDR3: CASSLKDRVGTDTQYF
DNA: TGTGCCAGCAGCCTAAAAGACAGGGTCGGCACAGATACGCAGTATTTT

D: .
J: TRBJ1-2
size: .
V: TRBV5-1
CDR3: CASSTDSYGYTF
DNA: TGCGCCAGCAGCACCGACAGCTATGGCTACACCTTC

D: TRBD1
J: TRBJ2-2
size: .
V: TRBV29-1
CDR3: CSAPGQINTGELFF
DNA: TGCAGCGCACCGGGACAGATAAACACCGGGGAGCTGTTTTTT

D: TRBD2
J: TRBJ2-3
size: .
V: TRBV9
CDR3: CASSVGPSGGPADTQYF
DNA: TGTGCCAGCAGCGTAGGGCCTAGCGGGGGGCCGGCAGATACGCAGTATTTT

D: TRBD1
J: TRBJ2-7
size: .
V: TRBV5-1
CDR3: CASSLEDRGSEQYF
DNA: TGCGCCAGCAGCTTGGAGGACAGGGGTTCCGAGCAGTACTTC

D: .
J: TRBJ2-3
size: .
V: TRBV19
CDR3: CATTALSSTDTQYF
DNA: TGTGCCACCACAGCGCTCTCTAGCACAGATACGCAGTATTTT

D: TRBD1
J: TRBJ2-2
size: .
V: TRBV10-1
CDR3: CASSERQGDPRELFF
DNA: TGCGCCAGCAGTGAGCGGCAGGGGGACCCCCGGGAGCTGTTTTTT

D: TRBD2
J: TRBJ2-1
size: .
V: TRBV10-1
CDR3: CASSDGSGSKNEQFF
DNA: TGCGCCAGCAGTGATGGTAGCGGGAGTAAGAATGAGCAGTTCTTC

D: .
J: TRBJ1-1
size: .
V: TRBV5-1
CDR3: CASSFLGPENTEAFF
DNA: TGCGCCAGCAGCTTTCTGGGGCCAGAGAACACTGAAGCTTTCTTT

D: .
J: TRBJ2-6
size: .
V: TRBV9
CDR3: CASTPGGLNSGANVLTF
DNA: TGTGCCAGCACCCCGGGGGGCCTTAACTCTGGGGCCAACGTCCTGACTTTC

D: TRBD2
J: TRBJ2-7
size: .
V: TRBV18
CDR3: CASSPPLAGEEQYF
DNA: TGTGCCAGCTCACCCCCCCTAGCGGGAGAAGAGCAGTACTTC

D: .
J: TRBJ1-5
size: .
V: TRBV28
CDR3: CASSQEGSGNQPQHF
DNA: TGTGCCAGCAGCCAGGAGGGATCAGGCAATCAGCCCCAGCATTTT

D: .
J: TRBJ1-2
size: .
V: TRBV1
CDR3: CTSSQPQEQGRYHYGYTF
DNA: TGCACCAGCAGCCAACCCCAGGAACAGGGGAGATATCACTATGGCTACACCTTC

D: .
J: TRBJ1-2
size: .
V: TRBV7-6
CDR3: CASSPGTGPSYGYTF
DNA: TGTGCCAGCAGCCCTGGGACCGGGCCCAGCTATGGCTACACCTTC

D: .
J: TRBJ2-7
size: .
V: TRBV7-2
CDR3: CASSSAAGYEQYF
DNA: TGTGCCAGCAGCTCTGCTGCGGGTTACGAGCAGTACTTC

D: TRBD1
J: TRBJ1-2
size: .
V: TRBV2
CDR3: CASRAGTGTVSYTF
DNA: TGTGCCAGCAGGGCCGGGACAGGGACAGTAAGCTACACCTTC

D: .
J: TRBJ1-1
size: .
V: TRBV28
CDR3: CASSYWVGNTEAFF
DNA: TGTGCCAGCAGTTATTGGGTAGGGAACACTGAAGCTTTCTTT

D: .
J: TRBJ1-1
size: .
V: TRBV9
CDR3: CASSVDGQFNTEAFF
DNA: TGTGCCAGCAGCGTGGACGGACAGTTTAACACTGAAGCTTTCTTT

D: .
J: TRBJ1-3
size: .
V: TRBV2
CDR3: CASRRGTGNTIYF
DNA: TGTGCCAGCAGGCGAGGAACTGGAAACACCATATATTTT

D: .
J: TRBJ2-1
size: .
V: TRBV5-1
CDR3: CASSLTSSTTYNEQFF
DNA: TGCGCCAGCAGCTTGACTAGCAGTACGACCTACAATGAGCAGTTCTTC

D: TRBD1
J: TRBJ1-2
size: few
V: TRBV6-2/TRBV6-3
CDR3: CASSYFSGGDGYTF
DNA: TGTGCCAGCAGTTATTTTTCAGGGGGCGATGGCTACACCTTC

D: .
J: TRBJ1-6
size: .
V: TRBV19
CDR3: CASSTSHSNSPLHF
DNA: TGTGCCAGTAGTACTTCACACTCTAATTCACCCCTCCACTTT

D: TRBD1
J: TRBJ1-3
size: .
V: TRBV28
CDR3: CASSPTLGQSGNTIYF
DNA: TGTGCCAGCAGTCCGACCCTGGGACAGAGTGGAAACACCATATATTTT

D: .
J: TRBJ1-2
size: .
V: TRBV30
CDR3: CAWRHTGWGMEGYTF
DNA: TGTGCCTGGAGGCATACAGGGTGGGGGATGGAGGGCTACACCTTC

D: .
J: TRBJ2-3
size: .
V: TRBV19
CDR3: CASRKGSTTTDTQYF
DNA: TGTGCCAGTAGGAAGGGGTCAACCACCACAGATACGCAGTATTTT

D: .
J: TRBJ1-1
size: once
V: TRBV18
CDR3: CASLVDRTAEAFF
DNA: TGTGCCAGTTTAGTTGACAGGACGGCTGAAGCTTTCTTT

D: .
J: TRBJ1-6
size: .
V: TRBV5-1
CDR3: CASSLNPEGNSPLHF
DNA: TGCGCCAGCAGCTTGAACCCAGAGGGGAATTCACCCCTCCACTTT

D: .
J: TRBJ2-1
size: .
V: TRBV24-1
CDR3: CATSHPGSPSYNEQFF
DNA: TGTGCCACCAGTCACCCCGGGAGTCCTTCCTACAATGAGCAGTTCTTC

D: TRBD1
J: TRBJ1-6
size: .
V: TRBV6-1
CDR3: CASSEAGTGDSPLHF
DNA: TGTGCCAGCAGTGAAGCAGGGACAGGCGATTCACCCCTCCACTTT

D: .
J: TRBJ1-1
size: once
V: TRBV28
CDR3: CASSLGSGYTEAFF
DNA: TGTGCCAGCAGTTTGGGGAGCGGCTACACTGAAGCTTTCTTT

D: TRBD1
J: TRBJ1-1
size: .
V: TRBV20-1
CDR3: CSASGTENTEAFF
DNA: TGCAGTGCTAGTGGGACAGAGAACACTGAAGCTTTCTTT